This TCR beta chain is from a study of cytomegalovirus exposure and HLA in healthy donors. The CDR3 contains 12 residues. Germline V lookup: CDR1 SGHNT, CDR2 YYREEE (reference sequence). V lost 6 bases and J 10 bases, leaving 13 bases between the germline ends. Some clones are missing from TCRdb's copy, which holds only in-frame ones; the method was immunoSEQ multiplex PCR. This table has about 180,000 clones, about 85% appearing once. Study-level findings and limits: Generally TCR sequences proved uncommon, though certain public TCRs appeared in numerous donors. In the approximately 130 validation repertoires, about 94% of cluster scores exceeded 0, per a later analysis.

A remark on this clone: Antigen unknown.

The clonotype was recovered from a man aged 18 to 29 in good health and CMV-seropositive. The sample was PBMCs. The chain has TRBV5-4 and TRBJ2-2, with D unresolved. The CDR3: CASTSNELELFF. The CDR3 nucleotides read TGTGCCAGCACCTCAAATGAGTTGGAGCTGTTTTTT. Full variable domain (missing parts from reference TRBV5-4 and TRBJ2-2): ETGVTQSPTHLIKTRGQQVTLRCSSQSGHNTVSWYQQALGQGPQFIFQYYREEENGRGNFPPRFSGLQFPNYSSELNVNALELDDSALYLCASTSNELELFFGEGSRLTVL.